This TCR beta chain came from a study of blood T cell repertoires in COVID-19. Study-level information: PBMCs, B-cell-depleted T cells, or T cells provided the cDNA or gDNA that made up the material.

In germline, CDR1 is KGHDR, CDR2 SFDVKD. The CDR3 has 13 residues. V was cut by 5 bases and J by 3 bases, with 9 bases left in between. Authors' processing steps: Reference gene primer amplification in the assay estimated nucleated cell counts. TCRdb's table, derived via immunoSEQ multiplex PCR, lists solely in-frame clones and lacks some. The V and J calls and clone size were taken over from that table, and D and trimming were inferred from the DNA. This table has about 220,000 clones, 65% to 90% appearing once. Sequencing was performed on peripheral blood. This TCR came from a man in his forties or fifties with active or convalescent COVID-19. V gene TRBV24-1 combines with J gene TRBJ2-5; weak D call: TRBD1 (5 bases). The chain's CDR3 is CATSGQIKETQYF. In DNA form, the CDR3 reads TGTGCCACCAGTGGACAGATCAAAGAGACCCAGTACTTC.